Listed below are T cell receptor beta chains from one sample, sequenced in a study of radiotherapy plus CTLA-4 blockade in lung cancer. The data were produced by immunoSEQ multiplex PCR, yet TCRdb's version contains in-frame clones alone and is incomplete. The sample has about 62,000 clones; approximately 79% are singletons. The specimen was peripheral blood, collected from a patient treated with radiotherapy plus ipilimumab. These receptor sequences come from a human donor with non-small cell lung cancer who had a complete response to radiotherapy plus ipilimumab. The CDR3 runs from the conserved cysteine through the conserved F or W. D genes are given only for firm matches. Rows give clone size only sometimes, using once, few, many, or a class for an expanded clone.

j_call v_call clone_size d_call cdr3_aa cdr3_nt
TRBJ2-3 TRBV19 - TRBD1 CASSTDRGGPDTQYF TGTGCCAGTAGTACGGACAGGGGGGGACCAGATACGCAGTATTTT
TRBJ2-1 TRBV7-6 - TRBD2 CASSLAAAGVTYNEQFF TGTGCCAGCAGCTTAGCGGCGGCGGGAGTGACCTACAATGAGCAGTTCTTC
TRBJ2-1 TRBV11-2 - TRBD2 CASSLGTSGYNEQFF TGTGCCAGCAGCTTGGGGACTAGCGGATACAATGAGCAGTTCTTC
TRBJ2-5 TRBV18 - - CASSDSLSETQYF TGTGCCAGCTCGGACAGCTTATCAGAGACCCAGTACTTC
TRBJ1-1 TRBV6-5 - - CASSYSSVTEAFF TGTGCCAGCAGTTACTCTTCGGTAACTGAAGCTTTCTTT
TRBJ2-1 TRBV10-3 few - CAISLRDEQFF TGTGCCATCAGCTTACGAGATGAGCAGTTCTTC
TRBJ2-2 TRBV7-9 - - CASSSVAAGELFF TGTGCCAGCAGCTCCGTAGCGGCCGGGGAGCTGTTTTTT
TRBJ2-7 TRBV6-6 few TRBD2 CASSPWREDYEQYF TGTGCCAGCAGTCCTTGGCGGGAGGACTACGAGCAGTACTTC
TRBJ1-4 TRBV7-9 few - CASSPGGALEKLFF TGTGCCAGCAGCCCCGGGGGGGCCTTGGAAAAACTGTTTTTT
TRBJ2-2 TRBV5-6 - TRBD2 CASSLAGLAANAGELFF TGTGCCAGCAGCTTGGCGGGACTAGCTGCCAACGCCGGGGAGCTGTTTTTT
TRBJ1-1 TRBV5-1 few - CASSLGPFAGREAFF TGCGCCAGCAGCTTGGGCCCTTTTGCAGGGCGTGAAGCTTTCTTT